The 3 T cell receptor beta chains listed next were all sequenced from one sample in a study of cytomegalovirus exposure and HLA in healthy donors. The PCR ran on 60 Vbeta and 13 Jbeta primers. Repertoires were generated with immunoSEQ multiplex PCR, while TCRdb's copy carries only in-frame clones and drops some. Of 100,000 to 150,000 clones detected, 15% to 17% appear once; the ten largest clones hold 1.9%. Sequencing input: PBMCs. The receptors originated from a woman aged 18-29 years in good health and CMV-seronegative.

This clone was detected a few times. This rearrangement joins TRBV7-9 to TRBJ2-5; the D gene is possibly TRBD2 (5 bases). The CDR3 covers 14 residues. In germline, CDR1 is SEHNR, CDR2 FQNEAQ (reference sequence). Trimming stripped 5 bases from V and 4 bases from J, with 14 bases between. The CDR3 DNA reads as TGTGCCAGCAGCCTTCCCGGACTGGGAGAGACCCAGTACTTC. Its translation: CASSLPGLGETQYF.

This clone was seen more than once but under ten times. The chain is built from TRBV18 and TRBJ2-3; D might be TRBD1 (5 bases). The germline V and J ends were trimmed by 8 bases and 0 bases, with 12 bases remaining between them. From germline, CDR1 is KGHSH and CDR2 LQKENI. This CDR3 region has 14 residues. CDR3 protein: CASAHRLSTDTQYF. In DNA form, the CDR3 reads TGTGCCAGCGCCCACAGGCTTAGCACAGATACGCAGTATTTT.

V and J are TRBV4-3 and TRBJ1-4; 7 nucleotides line up with TRBD1. J gave up 4 bases and V 1 base, and 3 bases lay outside the gene matches. The CDR3 consists of 15 residues. CDR1 LGHNA and CDR2 YSLEER come from the germline V gene. CDR3 sequence: CASSQGGTVNEKLFF. Here the CDR3 DNA reads TGCGCCAGCAGCCAAGGAGGGACAGTTAATGAAAAACTGTTTTTT.